One T cell receptor (beta chain) is described in this entry. Germline CDR1 reads LNHDA; CDR2 reads SQIVND (reference sequence). This CDR3 has 14 amino acids. V lost 4 bases and J 3 bases, leaving 13 bases between the germline ends. This entry is derived from a study of regulatory T cells in long-lasting Graves disease. Stated time point: persistent/refractory GD, antithyroid drugs over 5 years with positive TRAb. PBMC-extracted RNA yielded the TCR library. Patients with Graves' disease were diagnosed by American Thyroid Association guidelines. Both iRepertoire HTBI primers and Arm-PCR of CDR3 regions were used to build the TCR beta libraries. MiXCR, run by TCRdb on the multiplex PCR reads, gives a single entry per CDR3 protein. The sample lists fewer than 600,000 distinct CDR3 sequences, less than 25% seen once, with about 12% in the top ten.

V and J are TRBV19 and TRBJ2-7, with D perhaps matching TRBD2 (6 bases). The sequencing used peripheral blood mononuclear cells (PBMCs), collected when the disease was refractory, from a patient treated with antithyroid drugs. This TCR was sampled from a female donor with Graves disease. The CDR3 is CASSTGRGNYEQYF. The CDR3 coding sequence is TGTGCCAGTAGTACAGGGCGGGGCAACTACGAGCAGTACTTC.